This T cell receptor beta chain was observed in a study of blood T cell repertoires in COVID-19. Study-wide background: Nucleic acid was either cDNA or gDNA, and it came from T cells, B-cell-depleted T cells, or PBMCs.

Assay: immunoSEQ multiplex PCR; the TCRdb copy retains only in-frame clones and omits some. In the table there are nearly 250,000 clones, approximately 90% of which are singletons. Sequenced input: PBMCs or T cells enriched from blood (not recorded which). This receptor was identified in a man aged 50-59 years who had been exposed to COVID-19.

The CDR3 DNA is TGTGCCAGCAGCTTGACAGGGTTGAATGAGCAGTTCTTC. Translated: CASSLTGLNEQFF. This rearrangement joins TRBV5-6 to TRBJ2-1, with a possible D match to TRBD1 (6 bases). The V and J ends lost 1 base and 7 bases respectively, with 9 bases between them. The germline V gene encodes CDR1 SGHDT and CDR2 YYEEEE. The CDR3 covers 13 residues. Drawing the rest from reference TRBV5-6 and TRBJ2-1, the complete variable domain is DAGVTQSPTHLIKTRGQQVTLRCSPKSGHDTVSWYQQALGQGPQFIFQYYEEEERQRGNFPDRFSGHQFPNYSSELNVNALLLGDSALYLCASSLTGLNEQFFGPGTRLTVL.